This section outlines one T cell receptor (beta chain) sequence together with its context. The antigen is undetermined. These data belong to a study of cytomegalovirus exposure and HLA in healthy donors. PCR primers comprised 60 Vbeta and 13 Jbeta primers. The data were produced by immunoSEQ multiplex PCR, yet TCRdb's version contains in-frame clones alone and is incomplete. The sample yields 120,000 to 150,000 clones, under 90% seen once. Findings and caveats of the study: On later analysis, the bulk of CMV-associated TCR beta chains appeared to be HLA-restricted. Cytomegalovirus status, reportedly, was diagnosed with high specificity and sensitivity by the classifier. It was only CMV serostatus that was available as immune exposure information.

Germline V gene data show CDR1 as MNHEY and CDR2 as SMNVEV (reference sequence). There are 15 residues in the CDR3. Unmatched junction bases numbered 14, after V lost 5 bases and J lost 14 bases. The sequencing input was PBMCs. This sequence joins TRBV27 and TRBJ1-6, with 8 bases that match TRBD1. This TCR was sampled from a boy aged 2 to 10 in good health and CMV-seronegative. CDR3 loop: CASSLAGGGLGALHF. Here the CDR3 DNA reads TGTGCCAGCAGTCTCGCAGGGGGCGGCCTTGGGGCCCTCCACTTT.